Listed below are T cell receptor beta chains from one sample, sequenced in a study of cytotoxic CD8 clonotypes in ibrutinib-treated CLL. The data were produced by immunoSEQ multiplex PCR, yet TCRdb's version contains in-frame clones alone and is incomplete. This table has roughly 45,000 clones, over 60% appearing once. The sample in question was PBMCs, obtained after 24 months of ibrutinib treatment. The source is a human donor with chronic lymphocytic leukemia. Each CDR3 is given with its conserved first and last residue. D genes are given only for firm matches. Size is stated for part of the rows, as once, few or many counts, or as a class when the clone is expanded.

>TRBJ2-1|TRBD2|-|TRBV28
TGTGCCAGCAGGGGAGCGGGAGTACTTCGCAATGAGCAGTTCTTC
CASRGAGVLRNEQFF
>TRBJ2-3|-|-|TRBV7-6
TGTGCCAGCAGCTTAGATGTCGGGGTGGCAGATACGCAGTATTTT
CASSLDVGVADTQYF
>TRBJ2-7|TRBD2|-|TRBV10-3
TGTGCCAGCGTTCCTAGCGGCTCTAGGGAGCAGTACTTC
CASVPSGSREQYF
>TRBJ1-2|-|-|TRBV28
TGTGCCAGCAGTTTAGCGGTAGGGAGGGGAGTAAGCTACACCTTC
CASSLAVGRGVSYTF
>TRBJ2-2|-|-|TRBV29-1
TGCAGCGGAGGTGGCTCAGGGGAGCTGTTTTTT
CSGGGSGELFF
>TRBJ1-2|-|-|TRBV6-5
TGTGCCAGCAGTCCTCCGGGACATACTAACTATGGCTACACCTTC
CASSPPGHTNYGYTF
>TRBJ2-3|-|-|TRBV2
TGTGCCAGCAGTGGGGGTACCGCAGATACGCAGTATTTT
CASSGGTADTQYF
>TRBJ1-1|-|-|TRBV10-3
TGTGCAACCGGGGCACCTCGCAACACTGAAGCTTTCTTT
CATGAPRNTEAFF
>TRBJ1-6|-|-|TRBV9
TGTGCCAGCAGCGTAGGGAGAGGTCGGTTCTCACCCCTCCACTTT
CASSVGRGRFSPLHF
>TRBJ1-5|TRBD1|-|TRBV10-3
TGTGCCAACGGACAGGGGAGAGAGCCCCAGCATTTT
CANGQGREPQHF
>TRBJ2-1|-|few|TRBV2
TGTGCCGGCCGGCCCAGAATACAAAAGCAGTTCTTC
CAGRPRIQKQFF
>TRBJ1-2|TRBD1|many|TRBV7-9
TGTGCCAGCAGCTCGACCCTCCCGCCGACCGACAGGGTATATGGCTACACCTTC
CASSSTLPPTDRVYGYTF
>TRBJ1-2|TRBD1|-|TRBV28
TGTGCCAGCTCGGGACAGGGGCTGGGCTACACCTTC
CASSGQGLGYTF
>TRBJ2-3|TRBD2|-|TRBV28
TGTGCCAGCAGGTACCGTAGCGGGAGAACCAGCACAGATACGCAGTATTTT
CASRYRSGRTSTDTQYF
>TRBJ1-3|-|-|TRBV5-6
TGTGCCAGCAGCTTGGGGGTCAGGAGTTGGTCTGGAAACACCATATATTTT
CASSLGVRSWSGNTIYF
>TRBJ2-2|TRBD1|few|TRBV18
TGTGCCAGCTCATTCTCCCCGTCGGGACAGGGGAGTGTCACCGGGGAGCTGTTTTTT
CASSFSPSGQGSVTGELFF